Shown below are 10 T cell receptor beta chains from a single sample sequenced in a study of cytomegalovirus exposure and HLA in healthy donors. The PCR employed 60 Vbeta primers together with 13 Jbeta primers. Assay: immunoSEQ multiplex PCR; the TCRdb copy retains only in-frame clones and omits some. There are over 150,000 clones in the sample; 68% occur only once, and less than 3% lies in the top ten. The sample comprised PBMCs. These receptors came from a woman aged 40 to 49 in good health and CMV-seropositive.

This clone has a handful of counts. The V gene is TRBV5-1, the J gene TRBJ1-1, with a possible D match to TRBD1 (5 bases). The CDR3 runs to 15 residues. V shed 5 bases and J shed 1 base, with 15 bases lying between them. Germline V lookup: CDR1 SGHRS, CDR2 YFSETQ. Here the CDR3 DNA reads TGCGCCAGCAGGACTAGCCGGGGCGCGAACACTGAAGCTTTCTTT. Protein: CASRTSRGANTEAFF.

DNA of the CDR3: TGCGCCAGCAGCTTGGCCGCTAGCGGGAGCAACAATGAGCAGTTCTTC. Its translation is CASSLAASGSNNEQFF. This rearrangement joins TRBV5-1 to TRBJ2-1; 10 bases match TRBD2. J gave up 5 bases and V 0 bases, and 5 bases lay outside the gene matches. The length of the CDR3 is 16 residues. CDR1 and CDR2 (germline): SGHRS, YFSETQ.

This rearrangement joins TRBV13 to TRBJ1-2; perhaps TRBD1 as D (5 bases). The CDR3 length is 15 residues. Germline V gene lookup returns CDR1 PRHDT and CDR2 FYEKMQ (reference sequence). Trimming cost V 3 bases and J 4 bases, with 15 bases left between them. The CDR3 nucleotides read TGTGCCAGCAGCTTCCCAGGGAAGGTTTGCTATGGCTACACCTTC. As protein: CASSFPGKVCYGYTF.

This sequence joins TRBV27 and TRBJ2-3; D perhaps matches TRBD1 (5 bases). Between the trimmed V and J ends, which lost 5 bases and 2 bases, there was a span of 11 bases. Germline CDR1 and CDR2: MNHEY and SMNVEV (reference sequence). The CDR3 loop spans 14 amino acids. CDR3 region: CASSPTRVTDTQYF. The CDR3 DNA sequence: TGTGCCAGCAGTCCCACCAGGGTCACAGATACGCAGTATTTT.

The chain recombines TRBV9 with TRBJ2-7, with TRBD2 as a possible D gene (7 bases). Germline V CDR1 and CDR2: SGDLS, YYNGEE. CDR3 size: 13 residues. V was pared by 3 bases and J by 5 bases, with 12 bases between. The CDR3: CASSAQGRDEQYF. The CDR3 nucleotides read TGTGCCAGCAGCGCGCAGGGGAGGGACGAGCAGTACTTC.

This sequence joins TRBV4-3 and TRBJ2-5; D is perhaps TRBD1 (6 bases). TRBJ2-7 explains the end of the DNA better; the J call may be wrong. The CDR3 extends over 16 amino acids. Germline V gives CDR1 LGHNA, CDR2 YSLEER. The CDR3 bases are TGCGCCAGCAGCCAAGGATTTGGGGGCGGACTCTACGAGCAGTACTTC. It encodes CASSQGFGGGLYEQYF.

For this clone: This sample includes further DNA sequences coding for the same CDR3. The chain has TRBV5-1 and TRBJ1-2, with TRBD1 identical over 8 bases. The CDR3 is made up of 14 amino acids. V lost 0 bases to trimming and J lost 2 bases; unmatched junction nucleotides: 0. Germline V gene lookup returns CDR1 SGHRS and CDR2 YFSETQ. The CDR3 loop reads CASSLGQGNYGYTF. In DNA form, the CDR3 reads TGCGCCAGCAGCTTGGGACAGGGGAACTATGGCTACACCTTC. Full variable domain (rest looked up from reference TRBV5-1 and TRBJ1-2): KAGVTQTPRYLIKTRGQQVTLSCSPISGHRSVSWYQQTPGQGLQFLFEYFSETQRNKGNFPGRFSGRQFSNSRSEMNVSTLELGDSALYLCASSLGQGNYGYTFGSGTRLTVV.

A word on this clone: At one boundary the junction diverges from the germline segment, which might be a read error. This rearrangement joins TRBV29-1 to TRBJ2-1; a weak D match, TRBD1 (5 bases). CDR3 length: 14 residues. CDR1 SQVTM and CDR2 ANQGSEA come from the germline V gene. CDR3 DNA sequence: TGCAGCGTAGAAGGCCCCAGGGTATACAATGAGCAGTTCTTC. Amino acids: CSVEGPRVYNEQFF.

The chain joins TRBV6-5 to TRBJ1-5; no definite D call. Germline loops: CDR1 MNHEY, CDR2 SVGAGI. The CDR3 sequence is 15 residues long. The V and J ends lost 5 bases and 2 bases respectively, with 13 bases between them. The CDR3 DNA sequence: TGTGCCAGCAGTAGCTCATGGTCGGGCAATCAGCCCCAGCATTTT. Translated: CASSSSWSGNQPQHF.

The chain is built from TRBV19 and TRBJ2-7; a weak D match, TRBD1 (6 bases). Trimming left V 5 bases short and J 3 bases short, with 17 bases between. The CDR3 has 15 amino acids. Germline V gives CDR1 LNHDA, CDR2 SQIVND (reference sequence). DNA of the CDR3: TGTGCCAGTAGTCTAAGCACAGGGTTTTTCTACGAGCAGTACTTC. The encoded protein is CASSLSTGFFYEQYF.